These T cell receptor beta chains were read from a single sample in a study of cytomegalovirus exposure and HLA in healthy donors. The data were produced by immunoSEQ multiplex PCR, yet TCRdb's version contains in-frame clones alone and is incomplete. The sample lists around 150,000 clones; approximately 80% were seen once. Input material: PBMCs. These receptors originate from a man aged 40-55 years in good health and CMV-seronegative. Both conserved end residues are part of each CDR3. Not every row has a clone size; where given, it reads once, few, many or a size class.

j_call	clone_size	v_call	cdr3_aa
TRBJ2-7	-	TRBV19	CASSIGGGGYEQYF
TRBJ2-7	-	TRBV6-1	CASSEGPAYEQYF
TRBJ2-5	-	TRBV11-3	CASSLGMGLETQYF
TRBJ1-1	-	TRBV19	CASGTGTITEAFF
TRBJ2-2	-	TRBV10-2	CASRIGQGNTGELFF
TRBJ1-4	-	TRBV6-6	CASSYGQLNEKLFF
TRBJ2-2	-	TRBV12-5	CASGSAGAGGPDGELFF
TRBJ2-3	-	TRBV5-1	CASRNSADSHTDTQYF
TRBJ1-1	-	TRBV30	CAWVAPSGVYGTEAFF
TRBJ2-7	-	TRBV4-1	CASSRGQRGTYEQYF
TRBJ2-5	-	TRBV30	CAWSADREQETQYF
TRBJ2-7	once	TRBV27	CASSFSVRGYEQYF
TRBJ2-1	-	TRBV5-4	CASSPGLAGGWEQFF
TRBJ2-7	-	TRBV28	CASSPSGGYEQYF
TRBJ1-4	-	TRBV7-2	CASSFLATNEKLFF
TRBJ2-3	-	TRBV6-1	CASSERGQSTDTQYF
TRBJ2-7	few	TRBV6-5	CASSTVAGGSYEQYF
TRBJ2-2	-	TRBV2	CASSPERGGWPGELFF
TRBJ2-3	-	TRBV13	CASSSTGADTQYF
TRBJ1-6	-	TRBV25-1	CASSETGGISSYNSPLHF
TRBJ2-7	-	TRBV5-1	CASRTIGQGYYEQYF
TRBJ2-1	-	TRBV5-6	CASSFETEPYNEQFF
TRBJ1-3	-	TRBV7-2	CASSRESASGNTIYF
TRBJ2-1	-	TRBV29-1	CSVAVTSDNEQFF
TRBJ2-5	few	TRBV28	CASSTDRDTQETQYF
TRBJ1-2	-	TRBV29-1	CSVDSSLTVLF
TRBJ2-1	-	TRBV29-1	CSVAAGDPYNEQFF
TRBJ2-7	-	TRBV5-1	CASSWRTPGDEQYF
TRBJ2-7	once	TRBV2	CASSAEEGVGYEQYF
TRBJ1-5	-	TRBV6-1	CASSALRVPSNQPQHF
TRBJ2-7	-	TRBV19	CASSGREAGKSSYEQYF
TRBJ2-4	-	TRBV21-1	CASSKRRGQGLYSQYF
TRBJ2-3	few	TRBV2	CASSGRKGGTTDTQYF
TRBJ2-3	once	TRBV5-4	CASSLGAGGVDTQYF
TRBJ2-1	-	TRBV7-9	CASSPGLAGGNWQFF
TRBJ2-1	-	TRBV25-1	CASSGGSSYNEQFF
TRBJ2-7	once	TRBV13	CASSWGQETYEQYF
TRBJ2-7	few	TRBV4-2	CASSPGVRGGPWYEQYF
TRBJ1-5	few	TRBV6-1	CASSENPGGNQPQHF
-	-	TRBV7-8	CASSWTPTSGDPHEQYF
TRBJ1-4	-	TRBV7-9	CASSMGQDNEKLFF
TRBJ2-7	once	TRBV5-8	CASSPGTGFNEQYF
TRBJ1-2	few	TRBV2	CASRGGPTSPYSGYGYTF
TRBJ1-1	-	TRBV30	CAWSTKQGLNTEAFF
TRBJ2-5	-	TRBV28	CASSFLETQYF
TRBJ1-6	-	TRBV6-1	CASSEALQIYNSPLHF
TRBJ1-6	-	TRBV6-5	CASSYRDRGSPLHF